Below are 8 T cell receptor beta chains sequenced from a single sample in a study of blood T cell repertoires in COVID-19. Assay used: immunoSEQ multiplex PCR; TCRdb lists only in-frame clones, some missing. This table has under 200,000 clones, roughly 86% appearing once. Specimen: peripheral blood. The source of these receptors is a young man with acute or convalescent COVID-19.

The chain has TRBV7-9 and TRBJ2-6; TRBD1 agrees at 7 bases. After removal of 2 bases from V and 1 base from J, the junction contained 8 bases not matched to a gene. Per germline, CDR1 SEHNR and CDR2 FQNEAQ (reference sequence). CDR3 size: 18 residues. Here the CDR3 reads CASSLRQGLTSGANVLTF. As DNA, the CDR3 is TGTGCCAGCAGCTTACGACAGGGCCTCACTTCTGGGGCCAACGTCCTGACTTTC.

The V call is TRBV12-3 or TRBV12-4, the J call TRBJ2-2; TRBD2 matches at 9 bases. The CDR3 consists of 13 residues. The J segment lost 4 bases and the V segment lost 6 bases, leaving 0 bases of the junction unmatched. Here the CDR3 DNA reads TGTGCCAGCAGGCGGGGGGGCACCGGGGAGCTGTTTTTT. Its translation is CASRRGGTGELFF.

This clone appeared once. The chain recombines TRBV18 with TRBJ1-1, with 8 positions matching TRBD1. Per the germline V gene, CDR1 is KGHSH and CDR2 is LQKENI. The CDR3 totals 17 residues. Unmatched junction bases numbered 10, after V lost 2 bases and J lost 2 bases. The CDR3 coding sequence is TGTGCCAGCTCACCAACCACAACAGGGGGGAGAAACACTGAAGCTTTCTTT. This gives the protein CASSPTTTGGRNTEAFF.

J is TRBJ2-2 and V is TRBV7-9, with 11 bases identical to TRBD2. The junction had 8 bases not matched to a gene; V was cut back by 5 bases and J by 0 bases. Germline V lookup: CDR1 SEHNR, CDR2 FQNEAQ (reference sequence). CDR3 size: 18 residues. CDR3 protein: CASSPRLAGQPNTGELFF. The CDR3 coding sequence is TGTGCCAGCAGCCCTAGACTAGCGGGACAGCCGAACACCGGGGAGCTGTTTTTT. Full variable domain (remainder filled in from reference TRBV7-9 and TRBJ2-2): DTGVSQNPRHKITKRGQNVTFRCDPISEHNRLYWYRQTLGQGPEFLTYFQNEAQLEKSRLLSDRFSAERPKGSFSTLEIQRTEQGDSAMYLCASSPRLAGQPNTGELFFGEGSRLTVL.

The chain employs TRBV12-3 or TRBV12-4 and TRBJ1-4, with D unclear. CDR3 length equals 12 residues. V lost 7 bases to trimming and J lost 5 bases, with 8 bases between them. The CDR3 protein is CASTSLNEKLFF. The CDR3 DNA reads TGTGCCAGCACCTCCTTGAATGAAAAACTGTTTTTT.

This clone was detected only once. The chain combines TRBV6-4 with TRBJ2-1; TRBD2 agrees at 8 bases. The CDR3 contains 15 residues. Trimming removed 2 bases from V and 6 bases from J; junction bases left unmatched: 6. The germline CDR1 and CDR2 sequences are MRHNA and SNTAGT. The CDR3 protein is CASSDGSSGVNEQFF. The CDR3 coding sequence is TGTGCCAGCAGTGACGGTAGTAGCGGGGTCAATGAGCAGTTCTTC.

The chain links TRBV25-1 to TRBJ1-2, with 7 nucleotides matching TRBD1. With 6 bases clipped from V and 1 base from J, the junction kept 8 bases outside the gene matches. The germline V gene encodes CDR1 MGHDK and CDR2 SYGVNS. The CDR3 is made up of 15 amino acids. DNA for the CDR3: TGTGCCAGCAGCTTAGGACAGGTGAATAACTATGGCTACACCTTC. Translating gives CASSLGQVNNYGYTF.

The chain recombines TRBV19 with TRBJ1-1, with 7 bases fitting TRBD1. Unmatched junction bases numbered 1, after V lost 3 bases and J lost 0 bases. The germline gives CDR1 LNHDA, CDR2 SQIVND (reference sequence). This CDR3 is 14 amino acids long. The CDR3: CASSMGQMNTEAFF. CDR3 in DNA: TGTGCCAGTAGTATGGGACAGATGAACACTGAAGCTTTCTTT.